This TCR beta chain derives from a study of shared clonotypes between healthy human individuals. Turning to the study itself: With ages of 18 to 49, the donors were a couple of women and three men.

Study observations and caveats: Enrolling few donors narrowed the genetic and exposure-history diversity that was represented.

TCRdb's table, derived via immunoSEQ multiplex PCR, lists solely in-frame clones and lacks some. This sample has approximately 320,000 clones, with around 72% found just once. The CDR3 is made up of 14 amino acids. CDR1 SGHDN and CDR2 FVKESK come from the germline V gene. V lost 4 bases and J lost 5; bases outside the gene matches: 8. Caucasian adults residing in Nashville, Tennessee made up all the donors. Details on this clone: Antigen unknown.

This receptor was obtained from a man in his thirties or forties in good health. The sample was memory CD4+ T cells sorted from blood. Subset indicated: CD45RA-negative fraction. V and J are TRBV14 and TRBJ2-7; 7 nucleotides line up with TRBD2. DNA of the CDR3: TGTGCCAGCAGCCTCCCGGGACTACCACACGAGCAGTACTTC. Translated: CASSLPGLPHEQYF.